This passage covers 18 T cell receptor beta chains from one sample sequenced in a study of cytomegalovirus exposure and HLA in healthy donors. In the PCR, 60 Vbeta and 13 Jbeta primers were used. TCRdb's table, derived via immunoSEQ multiplex PCR, lists solely in-frame clones and lacks some. The table includes about 70,000 clones, about 67% detected once. Sequences were obtained from PBMCs. Every receptor here comes from a human donor in good health.

V and J are TRBV29-1 and TRBJ2-3; 12 bases are a match to TRBD2. Germline V gene sequence: CDR1 SQVTM, CDR2 ANQGSEA. V gave up 7 bases and J gave up 4 bases; unmatched junction bases: 9. The CDR3 runs 15 residues. CDR3 region: CSANPLAGGSDTQYF. The CDR3 region has the DNA TGCAGCGCCAACCCCCTAGCGGGAGGGTCAGATACGCAGTATTTT.

This clone was seen once. The chain links TRBV28 to TRBJ2-7; 8 bases agree with TRBD2. The CDR3 length is 15 residues. Germline-derived CDR1 and CDR2 are MDHEN and SYDVKM. The junction had 6 bases not matched to a gene; V was cut back by 3 bases and J by 2 bases. Written as DNA, the CDR3 is TGTGCCAGCAGTTTTATCCGGGGGGGAACCTACGAGCAGTACTTC. Protein sequence: CASSFIRGGTYEQYF.

The CDR3 loop is CASSGWDRGSLGLFF. As DNA, the CDR3 is TGCGCCAGCAGTGGATGGGACAGGGGGTCGCTAGGACTGTTTTTT. This chain uses TRBV10-2 with TRBJ1-4; 11 bases are a match to TRBD1. Per germline, CDR1 WSHSY and CDR2 SAAADI. J lost 13 bases, V lost 4 bases, and 11 bases had no gene match. The CDR3 loop spans 15 amino acids.

This clone was recorded a few times. The chain recombines TRBV9 with TRBJ2-3; 12 nucleotides align to TRBD1. The CDR3 length is 15 residues. V gave up 9 bases and J gave up 5 bases; unmatched junction bases: 10. Germline V lookup: CDR1 SGDLS, CDR2 YYNGEE. CDR3 sequence: CATSPGQGAEDTQYF. The CDR3, as DNA: TGTGCCACCTCCCCGGGACAGGGGGCGGAAGATACGCAGTATTTT.

The chain carries TRBV5-4 and TRBJ2-1; 8 nucleotides match TRBD1. The junction had 9 bases not matched to a gene; V was cut back by 4 bases and J by 6 bases. CDR3 length: 15 amino acids. Germline CDR1 SGHNT, CDR2 YYREEE (reference sequence). The DNA of the CDR3 is TGTGCCAGCAGCCTCGGACAGGGTATATCCAATGAGCAGTTCTTC. Translation gives CASSLGQGISNEQFF.

This clone appeared a few times. DNA of the CDR3: TGTGCCAGCAGTGTTGCAGGGACCTACGAGCAGTACTTC. The encoded protein is CASSVAGTYEQYF. The chain has TRBV6-1 and TRBJ2-7; possible D gene TRBD1, 5 bases. This CDR3 has 13 amino acids. CDR1 MNHNS and CDR2 SASEGT come from the germline V gene. Trimming shortened V by 4 bases and J by 2 bases, and 9 bases separated the two germline ends.

There are a few counts of this clone. The chain couples TRBV4-1 to TRBJ2-7; 9 bases are shared with TRBD1. This CDR3 has 15 residues. CDR1 and CDR2 (germline): MGHRA, YSYEKL. V trimming: 1 base; J trimming: 2 bases; junction bases outside the gene matches: 3. This CDR3 is CASSQVWTGAYEQYF. Here the CDR3 DNA reads TGCGCCAGCAGCCAAGTGTGGACAGGGGCCTACGAGCAGTACTTC.

The chain employs TRBV4-2 and TRBJ2-5; 10 bases match TRBD2. Looked up from germline, CDR1 is LGHNA and CDR2 is YNFKEQ. V shed 4 bases, J shed 4 bases, and the junction held 6 bases outside the gene matches. The CDR3 is 15 amino acids. CDR3 amino acids: CASSPGVAGGETQYF. CDR3 bases: TGTGCCAGCAGCCCAGGGGTAGCGGGGGGAGAGACCCAGTACTTC.

The chain's CDR3 is CASSSTSGREVETQYF. CDR3 bases: TGTGCCAGCAGCTCCACTAGCGGGAGGGAGGTCGAGACCCAGTACTTC. The chain carries TRBV7-7 and TRBJ2-5; 13 nucleotides match TRBD2. V dropped 4 bases and J dropped 5; count of bases not matched to a gene: 7. This CDR3 has 16 amino acids. Germline loops: CDR1 SSHAT, CDR2 FNYEAQ (reference sequence). Combining the CDR3 with reference TRBV7-7 and TRBJ2-5 gives the whole variable domain GAGVSQSPRYKVTKRGQDVTLRCDPISSHATLYWYQQALGQGPEFLTYFNYEAQPDKSGLPSDRFSAERPEGSISTLTIQRTEQRDSAMYRCASSSTSGREVETQYFGPGTRLLVL.

V is TRBV5-1 and J is TRBJ2-7; TRBD1 matches 8 bases. V lost 4 bases to trimming and J lost 0 bases; unmatched junction nucleotides: 6. CDR1 is SGHRS, CDR2 YFSETQ, per germline. This CDR3 contains 15 residues. The CDR3: CASSVSGQASYEQYF. CDR3 nucleotides: TGCGCCAGCAGCGTTTCGGGACAGGCCTCCTACGAGCAGTACTTC.

The chain joins TRBV27 to TRBJ2-2; possible D gene TRBD2, 5 bases. The CDR3 runs to 13 residues. Trimming took 3 bases from V and 9 from J, leaving 11 bases between them. In germline, CDR1 is MNHEY, CDR2 SMNVEV (reference sequence). CDR3 residues: CASSFSSGRELFF. In DNA form, the CDR3 reads TGTGCCAGCAGTTTTTCCTCGGGGAGGGAGCTGTTTTTT.

In its sample, this clone was seen a few times. J is TRBJ2-7 and V is TRBV7-9, with TRBD1 matching 7 bases. The V gene end was trimmed by 5 bases and the J gene end by 2 bases; junction bases not matched to a gene: 9. CDR3 size: 15 residues. Germline V gene data show CDR1 as SEHNR and CDR2 as FQNEAQ (reference sequence). The CDR3 is CASSPGTATAYEQYF. The CDR3 DNA reads TGTGCCAGCAGCCCGGGGACAGCTACCGCCTACGAGCAGTACTTC. Full variable domain (missing parts from reference TRBV7-9 and TRBJ2-7): DTGVSQNPRHKITKRGQNVTFRCDPISEHNRLYWYRQTLGQGPEFLTYFQNEAQLEKSRLLSDRFSAERPKGSFSTLEIQRTEQGDSAMYLCASSPGTATAYEQYFGPGTRLTVT.

This rearrangement joins TRBV27 to TRBJ1-1; D gene ambiguous. The V and J ends lost 3 bases and 1 base respectively, with 9 bases between them. Germline CDR1 MNHEY, CDR2 SMNVEV (reference sequence). The CDR3 is 14 residues long. CDR3 sequence: CASSFRRQNTEAFF. CDR3 DNA: TGTGCCAGCAGTTTCCGCCGACAGAACACTGAAGCTTTCTTT.

This clone occurred many times. This rearrangement joins TRBV7-9 to TRBJ1-1, with TRBD1 matching 7 bases. The CDR3 loop spans 12 amino acids. V dropped 3 bases and J dropped 8; count of bases not matched to a gene: 3. Per the germline V gene, CDR1 is SEHNR and CDR2 is FQNEAQ (reference sequence). The CDR3 DNA reads as TGTGCCAGCAGCTTTATGGGACAGGAAGCTTTCTTT. This gives the protein CASSFMGQEAFF.

The rearrangement links TRBV13 to TRBJ1-1; D might be TRBD1 (6 bases). Germline assignment: CDR1 PRHDT and CDR2 FYEKMQ (reference sequence). With 2 bases removed from V and 1 base from J, the gap between germline ends came to 11 bases. CDR3 length: 15 amino acids. The CDR3 DNA is TGTGCCAGCAGCTTAAAGGGGGGGTGGAACACTGAAGCTTTCTTT. It is translated as CASSLKGGWNTEAFF. Drawing the rest from reference TRBV13 and TRBJ1-1, the complete variable domain is AAGVIQSPRHLIKEKRETATLKCYPIPRHDTVYWYQQGPGQDPQFLISFYEKMQSDKGSIPDRFSAQQFSDYHSELNMSSLELGDSALYFCASSLKGGWNTEAFFGQGTRLTVV.

The rearrangement uses TRBV5-1 and TRBJ2-1, with 9 bases identical to TRBD2. The CDR3 extends over 14 amino acids. Germline CDR1 SGHRS, CDR2 YFSETQ. The trim removed 4 bases at V and 6 bases at J, leaving 5 bases unmatched. The CDR3 DNA reads as TGCGCCAGCAGCGTTACTAGCGGGTTCAATGAGCAGTTCTTC. This translates into CASSVTSGFNEQFF.

The CDR3 DNA is TGTGCCAGCAGTGACAGGGGGCGTAAAGCTTTCTTT. Its protein product is CASSDRGRKAFF. The chain combines TRBV2 with TRBJ1-1; 8 bases agree with TRBD1. V dropped 3 bases and J dropped 9; count of bases not matched to a gene: 3. The length of the CDR3 is 12 residues. Looked up from germline, CDR1 is SNHLY and CDR2 is FYNNEI. Complete variable domain (other parts from reference TRBV2 and TRBJ1-1): EPEVTQTPSHQVTQMGQEVILRCVPISNHLYFYWYRQILGQKVEFLVSFYNNEISEKSEIFDDQFSVERPDGSNFTLKIRSTKLEDSAMYFCASSDRGRKAFFGQGTRLTVV.

A few counts support this clone. The chain links TRBV28 to TRBJ1-5; 7 bases are shared with TRBD1. Germline CDR1 MDHEN, CDR2 SYDVKM. V gave up 8 bases and J gave up 3 bases; unmatched junction bases: 10. CDR3 length equals 15 residues. CDR3 protein: CASGYGTAVNQPQHF. In nucleotides, the CDR3 is TGTGCCAGCGGGTACGGGACAGCAGTCAATCAGCCCCAGCATTTT.